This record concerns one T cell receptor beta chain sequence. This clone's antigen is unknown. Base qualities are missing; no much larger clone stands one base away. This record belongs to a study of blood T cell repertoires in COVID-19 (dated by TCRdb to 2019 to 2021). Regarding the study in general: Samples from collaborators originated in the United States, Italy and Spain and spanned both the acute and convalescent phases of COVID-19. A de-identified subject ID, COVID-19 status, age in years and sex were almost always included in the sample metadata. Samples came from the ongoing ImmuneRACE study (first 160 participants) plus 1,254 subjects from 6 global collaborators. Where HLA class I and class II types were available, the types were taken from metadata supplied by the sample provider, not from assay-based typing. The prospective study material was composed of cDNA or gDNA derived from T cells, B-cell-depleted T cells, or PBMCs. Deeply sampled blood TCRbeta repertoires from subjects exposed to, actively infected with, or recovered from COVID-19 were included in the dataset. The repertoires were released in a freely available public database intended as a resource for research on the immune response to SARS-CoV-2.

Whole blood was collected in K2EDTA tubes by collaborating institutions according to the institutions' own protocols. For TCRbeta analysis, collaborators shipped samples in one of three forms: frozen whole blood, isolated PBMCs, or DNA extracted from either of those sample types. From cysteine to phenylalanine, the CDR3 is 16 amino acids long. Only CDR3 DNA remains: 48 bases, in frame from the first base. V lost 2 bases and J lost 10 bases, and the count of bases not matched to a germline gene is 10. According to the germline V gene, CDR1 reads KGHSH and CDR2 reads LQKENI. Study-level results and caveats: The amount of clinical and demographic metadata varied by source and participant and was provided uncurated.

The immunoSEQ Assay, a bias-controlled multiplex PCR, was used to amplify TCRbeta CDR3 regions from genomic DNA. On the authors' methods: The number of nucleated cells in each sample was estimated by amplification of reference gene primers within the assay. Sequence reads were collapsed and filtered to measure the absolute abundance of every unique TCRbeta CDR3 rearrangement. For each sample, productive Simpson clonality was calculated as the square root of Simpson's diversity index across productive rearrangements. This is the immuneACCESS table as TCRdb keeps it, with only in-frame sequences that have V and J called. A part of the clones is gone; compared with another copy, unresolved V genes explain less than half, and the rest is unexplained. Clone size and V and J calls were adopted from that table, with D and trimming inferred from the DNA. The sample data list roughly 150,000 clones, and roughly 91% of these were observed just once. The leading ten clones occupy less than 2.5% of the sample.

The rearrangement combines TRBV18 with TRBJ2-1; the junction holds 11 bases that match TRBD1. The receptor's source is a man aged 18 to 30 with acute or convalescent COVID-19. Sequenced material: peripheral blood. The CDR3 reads CASSPSGQGAWGEQFF. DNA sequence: TGTGCCAGCTCACCAAGTGGACAGGGGGCCTGGGGGGAGCAGTTCTTC.